Listed below are T cell receptor beta chains from one sample, sequenced in a study of blood T cell repertoires in COVID-19. The protocol was immunoSEQ multiplex PCR, while the TCRdb copy is restricted to in-frame clones and leaves out a portion. This sample has some 100,000 clones, with 70% to 90% found just once. The specimen sequenced was peripheral blood. The source is a woman of 80 years or more with active COVID-19. CDR3s include the opening cysteine and the closing phenylalanine or tryptophan. A D gene is named only where the DNA matches it firmly.

j_call d_call v_call cdr3_nt cdr3_aa
TRBJ2-3 - TRBV6-6 TGTGCCAGCAGTCAGCTCACAGATACGCAGTATTTT CASSQLTDTQYF
TRBJ1-1 - TRBV6-5 TGTGCCAGCAGGAAAGACTACGGGGGGGATGAAGCTTTCTTT CASRKDYGGDEAFF
TRBJ1-1 TRBD1 TRBV10-3 TGTGCCATCAGGTCCGGGTTCGGGGGGACAGGGGATTACCCGAACACTGAAGCTTTCTTT CAIRSGFGGTGDYPNTEAFF
TRBJ2-7 - TRBV9 TGTGCCAGCAGCGTAGATCCTCTGCAGGGGCAGTACTTC CASSVDPLQGQYF
TRBJ2-7 - TRBV6-5 TGTGCCAGCAGCTCCAGACAAGGTCAGCAGTACTTC CASSSRQGQQYF
TRBJ2-7 - TRBV21-1 TGTGCCAGCAGCAAAGTCAGCGGAATTACCTACGAGCAGTACTTC CASSKVSGITYEQYF
TRBJ2-5 - TRBV6-4 TGTGCCAGCAGTGTGCCAGTATCTCAAGAGACCCAGTACTTC CASSVPVSQETQYF
TRBJ2-1 - TRBV25-1 TGTGCCAGCAGCCGTCTACTAGGAGACTACAATGAGCAGTTCTTC CASSRLLGDYNEQFF
TRBJ2-7 TRBD1 TRBV19 TGTGCCAGTAGTGTGAGGACAGGGGTCTACGAGCAGTACTTC CASSVRTGVYEQYF
TRBJ1-1 - TRBV18 TGTGCCAGCTCTACCCGGTCCCGATTAAACACTGAAGCTTTCTTT CASSTRSRLNTEAFF
TRBJ1-5 TRBD1 TRBV27 TGTGCCAGCAGGGCCGGACAGGGGAATCAGCCCCAGCATTTT CASRAGQGNQPQHF
TRBJ2-2 - TRBV5-6 TGTGCCAGCAGCCTCTCGGAGGGAGGGGAGCTGTTTTTT CASSLSEGGELFF
TRBJ1-1 TRBD1 TRBV19 TGTGCCAGTAGTAATCAACAGGGGGTCTCTGAAGCTTTCTTT CASSNQQGVSEAFF
TRBJ1-1 TRBD1 TRBV5-1 TGCGCCAGCACGAGGGACAGGGATAACACTGAAGCTTTCTTT CASTRDRDNTEAFF
TRBJ2-7 TRBD1 TRBV2 TGTGCCACTGTGGACAGGCCAGGGGGCGAGCAGTACTTC CATVDRPGGEQYF
TRBJ2-7 - TRBV6-5 TGTGCCAGCAAGGCCAGCGCTCTCTCCTACGAGCAGTACTTC CASKASALSYEQYF
TRBJ1-1 - TRBV6-6 TGTGCCAGCAGTTCCACAGGGCGGACTGAAGCTTTCTTT CASSSTGRTEAFF
TRBJ1-1 - TRBV29-1 TGCAGCGTCCTCAGGGGAGGGAGCACTGAAGCTTTCTTT CSVLRGGSTEAFF
TRBJ1-2 TRBD1 TRBV19 TGTGCCAGTAGCACCACAGGGGGCGAAGGCTACACCTTC CASSTTGGEGYTF